This TCR beta chain was recovered during a study of blood T cell repertoires in COVID-19. Germline V CDR1 and CDR2: SNHLY, FYNNEI. After removal of 6 bases from V and 6 bases from J, the junction contained 11 bases not matched to a gene. CDR3 length: 15 residues. Sequenced by immunoSEQ multiplex PCR; TCRdb stores in-frame clones only, minus some. The table lists 250,000 or so clones, 86% of them singletons. This clone was detected once. Sequenced material: peripheral blood. This clonotype was obtained from a woman aged 25 to 39 with active or convalescent COVID-19. V usage is TRBV2 and J usage is TRBJ1-2, with 9 bases that match TRBD1. Here the CDR3 reads CASRMTGGAEDGYTF. The DNA of the CDR3 is TGTGCCAGCAGGATGACAGGGGGAGCAGAGGATGGCTACACCTTC.